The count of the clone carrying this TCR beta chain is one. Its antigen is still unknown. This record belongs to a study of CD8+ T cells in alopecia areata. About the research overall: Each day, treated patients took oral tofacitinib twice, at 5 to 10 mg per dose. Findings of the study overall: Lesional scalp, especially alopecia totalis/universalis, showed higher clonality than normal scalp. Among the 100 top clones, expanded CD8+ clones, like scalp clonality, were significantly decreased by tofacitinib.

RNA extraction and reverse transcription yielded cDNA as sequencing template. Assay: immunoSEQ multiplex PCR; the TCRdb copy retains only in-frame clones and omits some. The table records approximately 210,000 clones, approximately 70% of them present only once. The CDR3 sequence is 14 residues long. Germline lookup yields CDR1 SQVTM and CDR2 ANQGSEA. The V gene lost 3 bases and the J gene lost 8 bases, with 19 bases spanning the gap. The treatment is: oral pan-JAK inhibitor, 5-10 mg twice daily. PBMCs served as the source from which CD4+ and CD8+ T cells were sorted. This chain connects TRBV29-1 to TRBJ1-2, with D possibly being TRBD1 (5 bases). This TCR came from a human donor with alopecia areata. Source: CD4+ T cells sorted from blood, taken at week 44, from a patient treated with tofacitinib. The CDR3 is CSVEGLNYLGGYTF. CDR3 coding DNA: TGCAGCGTTGAGGGGCTCAACTACCTAGGAGGCTACACCTTC.